This TCR beta chain was identified during a study of low-dose radiotherapy and immunotherapy resistance in tumors. The CDR3 is 13 residues long. V shed 4 bases and J shed 4 bases, with 11 bases lying between them. Germline lookup yields CDR1 MNHEY and CDR2 SVGEGT. The time point: before trial treatment. This clonotype has at least ten counts. Primers targeting TRAV and TRBV primed first-strand cDNA, covering alpha and beta chains. Amplification of TCRs used a constant-region primer and V-primer adapter for about 18 PCR cycles. TCRdb independently ran MiXCR on the reads; one entry per CDR3 protein. The table includes some 88,000 distinct CDR3 sequences, more than 8.5% detected once.

The TCR comes from a male donor with prostate cancer. Specimen: PBMCs, collected before treatment. This chain joins TRBV6-2 or TRBV6-3 and TRBJ2-7; D is undetermined. CDR3 sequence reads: CASSSLRVYEQYF. The CDR3 coding sequence is TGTGCCAGCAGTTCGCTGAGAGTTTACGAGCAGTACTTC.